This passage covers 3 T cell receptor beta chains from one sample sequenced in a study of identifying expanded T cells in peripheral blood. Using immunoSEQ multiplex PCR, the repertoire was profiled, and TCRdb retains in-frame clones only, with some absent. This repertoire shows approximately 100,000 clones, approximately 88% found once; its top ten account for 4%. The specimen sequenced was blood. The receptor set was obtained from a person aged 18-70 years in good health.

V usage is TRBV15 and J usage is TRBJ2-7, with D hard to call. CDR3 length: 14 residues. Trimming removed 4 bases from V and 2 bases from J, with 12 bases in between. Germline CDR1 and CDR2: LNHNV and YYDKDF (reference sequence). CDR3 sequence (DNA): TGTGCCACCAGCATGCGGACCCAGACCTACGAGCAGTACTTC. Translation gives CATSMRTQTYEQYF.

V and J are TRBV19 and TRBJ2-7; a possible D gene is TRBD1 (6 bases). The CDR3 has 14 residues. The V and J ends lost 3 bases and 2 bases respectively, with 11 bases between them. Germline CDR1 and CDR2: LNHDA and SQIVND (reference sequence). CDR3 nucleotide sequence: TGTGCCAGTAGTATTAACCAGGGGCCCTACGAGCAGTACTTC. It translates to CASSINQGPYEQYF. The variable domain in full, completed from reference TRBV19 and TRBJ2-7, reads DGGITQSPKYLFRKEGQNVTLSCEQNLNHDAMYWYRQDPGQGLRLIYYSQIVNDFQKGDIAEGYSVSREKKESFPLTVTSAQKNPTAFYLCASSINQGPYEQYFGPGTRLTVT.

CDR3 nucleotides: TGTGCCAGCAGCTTAGGAGTACAGGGTAGGACCTATGGCTACACCTTC. It codes for CASSLGVQGRTYGYTF. The chain employs TRBV7-9 and TRBJ1-2; D is perhaps TRBD1 (6 bases). Per the germline V gene, CDR1 is SEHNR and CDR2 is FQNEAQ (reference sequence). This CDR3 has 16 residues. V lost 1 base and J 4 bases, leaving 16 bases between the germline ends.